The 20 T cell receptor beta chains below all came from one sample that was sequenced in a study of blood T cell repertoires in COVID-19. Some clones are missing from TCRdb's copy, which holds only in-frame ones; the method was immunoSEQ multiplex PCR. In the table there are fewer than 300,000 clones, around 86% of which are singletons. Sequenced sample: peripheral blood. These receptors originate from a human donor in a cohort sampled during active COVID-19.

The chain couples TRBV13 to TRBJ2-3, with D possibly TRBD1 on 5 matching bases. The CDR3 totals 13 residues. Trimming took off 2 bases at V and 4 bases at J, with 7 bases between the two ends. Per germline, CDR1 PRHDT and CDR2 FYEKMQ (reference sequence). The CDR3 DNA sequence: TGTGCCAGCAGCTTAAAGACAGCAGATACGCAGTATTTT. Translating it yields CASSLKTADTQYF.

This clone occurred a few times. The rearrangement uses TRBV6-5 and TRBJ2-1; D is unresolved. Germline loops: CDR1 MNHEY, CDR2 SVGAGI. Trimming shortened V by 0 bases and J by 12 bases, and 18 bases separated the two germline ends. The CDR3 has 15 amino acids. The CDR3 spells CASSYSISQVGRQFF. CDR3 in DNA: TGTGCCAGCAGTTACTCGATTTCCCAGGTCGGCCGGCAGTTCTTC.

V gene TRBV28 combines with J gene TRBJ1-4, with D possibly TRBD1 on 6 matching bases. The CDR3 spans 16 residues. Germline values: CDR1 MDHEN, CDR2 SYDVKM. V lost 3 bases to trimming and J lost 7 bases, with 18 bases between them. The DNA of the CDR3 is TGTGCCAGCAGTTTTCCCTCAGGGGCGGGCGGTGAAAAACTGTTTTTT. Translated: CASSFPSGAGGEKLFF.

The chain has TRBV2 and TRBJ1-1, with no clear D. V gave up 5 bases and J gave up 1 base, with 11 bases separating them. CDR3 size: 14 residues. CDR1 is SNHLY, CDR2 FYNNEI, per germline. The CDR3 nucleotides are TGTGCCAGCAGTACCGGACTCAGGAACACTGAAGCTTTCTTT. It translates to CASSTGLRNTEAFF.

This sequence joins TRBV5-1 and TRBJ1-1; maybe TRBD1 (5 bases). This CDR3 comprises 15 residues. Trimming cost V 2 bases and J 6 bases, with 17 bases left between them. Germline CDR1 SGHRS, CDR2 YFSETQ. The CDR3 spells CASSLYYQGGAEAFF. The CDR3 DNA reads TGCGCCAGCAGCTTATATTATCAGGGAGGCGCTGAAGCTTTCTTT.

This sequence joins TRBV2 and TRBJ1-3; 8 bases align to TRBD1. CDR1 is SNHLY, CDR2 FYNNEI, per germline. The CDR3 runs to 17 residues. V was pared by 6 bases and J by 0 bases, with 10 bases of the junction left unmatched. DNA of the CDR3: TGTGCCAGCAGGGGTTCAGGGGGCGCGATCTCTGGAAACACCATATATTTT. Amino acids: CASRGSGGAISGNTIYF.

The chain is built from TRBV29-1 and TRBJ2-5, with 9 bases aligning to TRBD2. The trim removed 4 bases at V and 6 bases at J, leaving 15 bases unmatched. This CDR3 spans 16 amino acids. Germline V lookup: CDR1 SQVTM, CDR2 ANQGSEA. In DNA form, the CDR3 reads TGCAGCGTTGTGATAGTAGCGGGAGTAGTGCGAAAGACCCAGTACTTC. Its protein product is CSVVIVAGVVRKTQYF.

CDR3 DNA: TGTGCCACCAGTGACCCGGGACTTTATAATTCACCCCTCCACTTT. This translates into CATSDPGLYNSPLHF. V and J are TRBV24-1 and TRBJ1-6; possible D gene TRBD1, 5 bases. The V gene's germline CDR1 is KGHDR and CDR2 SFDVKD. V shed 4 bases and J shed 4 bases, with 10 bases lying between them. This CDR3 is built from 15 residues.

The V call is TRBV3-1 (or the pseudogene TRBV3-2), the J call TRBJ2-1; maybe TRBD1 (6 bases). The CDR3 consists of 17 residues. The V and J ends lost 3 bases and 0 bases respectively, with 15 bases between them. The V gene's germline CDR1 is LGHDT and CDR2 YNNKEL (reference sequence). The CDR3 here is CASSHLPVDSSYNEQFF. CDR3 coding DNA: TGTGCCAGCAGCCACCTGCCAGTGGACAGCTCCTACAATGAGCAGTTCTTC.

The V call is TRBV3-1 (or the pseudogene TRBV3-2), the J call TRBJ2-7; TRBD1 matches at 7 bases. The junction had 5 bases not matched to a gene; V was cut back by 5 bases and J by 1 base. The CDR3 covers 14 residues. Germline V lookup: CDR1 LGHDT, CDR2 YNNKEL (reference sequence). CDR3 loop: CASSKTGSSYEQYF. CDR3 coding DNA: TGTGCCAGCAGCAAGACAGGGTCTTCCTACGAGCAGTACTTC.

In its sample, this clone was seen once. J is TRBJ2-2 and V is TRBV19, with TRBD1 matching over 8 bases. Per the germline V gene, CDR1 is LNHDA and CDR2 is SQIVND (reference sequence). The trim removed 5 bases at V and 6 bases at J, leaving 8 bases unmatched. CDR3 length equals 15 residues. CDR3 bases: TGTGCCAGTAGTTCAGGACAGGGCTGGTCCGGGGAGCTGTTTTTT. This translates into CASSSGQGWSGELFF.

This clone occurred once. The chain employs TRBV6-5 and TRBJ2-7, with TRBD2 matching 7 bases. The CDR3 length is 15 residues. Per germline, CDR1 MNHEY and CDR2 SVGAGI. After removal of 4 bases from V and 3 bases from J, the junction contained 9 bases not matched to a gene. CDR3: CASSFKATGGYEQYF. The CDR3 nucleotides read TGTGCCAGCAGTTTTAAGGCCACGGGGGGCTACGAGCAGTACTTC.

This rearrangement joins TRBV5-1 to TRBJ2-6, with TRBD1 matching over 10 bases. V shed 3 bases, J shed 6 bases, and the junction held 6 bases outside the gene matches. In germline, CDR1 is SGHRS, CDR2 YFSETQ. The CDR3 contains 16 residues. The CDR3 region has the DNA TGCGCCAGCAGCTCAGGACAGGGGGAAAAGGCCAACGTCCTGACTTTC. The encoded protein is CASSSGQGEKANVLTF.

This chain connects TRBV3-1 (or the pseudogene TRBV3-2) to TRBJ2-7; 9 positions match TRBD1. Germline loops: CDR1 LGHDT, CDR2 YNNKEL (reference sequence). V was pared by 4 bases and J by 3 bases, with 7 bases of the junction left unmatched. This CDR3 is 15 amino acids long. In nucleotides, the CDR3 is TGTGCCAGCAGCCGATCCGGGACAGGGAACTACGAGCAGTACTTC. Translated, it gives CASSRSGTGNYEQYF.

This chain's CDR3 is CASGAWDRIFYGYTF. The CDR3 DNA follows: TGTGCTAGTGGTGCCTGGGACAGGATTTTCTATGGCTACACCTTC. The chain has TRBV12-5 and TRBJ1-2; 8 nucleotides align to TRBD1. Germline-derived CDR1 and CDR2 are LGHNT and FRNRAP. Trimming took 5 bases from V and 4 from J; bases not matched to a gene: 9. The CDR3 covers 15 residues.

The chain uses TRBV6-6 and TRBJ1-4; D unresolved. This CDR3 contains 17 residues. V was trimmed by 5 bases and J by 0 bases, leaving 16 bases between them. The germline V gene encodes CDR1 MNHNY and CDR2 SVGAGI (reference sequence). CDR3 DNA sequence: TGTGCCAGCAGTCCCGGGTGGAGTACTACAACTAATGAAAAACTGTTTTTT. Translated: CASSPGWSTTTNEKLFF.

V and J are TRBV2 and TRBJ2-3; D remains unclear. Trimming shortened V by 6 bases and J by 6 bases, and 10 bases separated the two germline ends. CDR3 length: 12 residues. Germline-derived CDR1 and CDR2 are SNHLY and FYNNEI. The CDR3 nucleotides read TGTGCCAGCAGAGCTCAATCTGATACGCAGTATTTT. Translating gives CASRAQSDTQYF. Looking up the rest from reference TRBV2 and TRBJ2-3 gives the full variable domain: EPEVTQTPSHQVTQMGQEVILRCVPISNHLYFYWYRQILGQKVEFLVSFYNNEISEKSEIFDDQFSVERPDGSNFTLKIRSTKLEDSAMYFCASRAQSDTQYFGPGTRLTVL.

The chain recombines TRBV4-1 with TRBJ2-7; the D gene is possibly TRBD2 (7 bases). The germline V and J ends were trimmed by 3 bases and 1 base, with 10 bases remaining between them. This CDR3 has 14 amino acids. Germline values: CDR1 MGHRA, CDR2 YSYEKL. The CDR3 DNA reads TGCGCCAGCAGCCAGGGGGGGGCGTCCTACGAGCAGTACTTC. This translates into CASSQGGASYEQYF.

V usage is TRBV5-1 and J usage is TRBJ1-1, with a possible D match to TRBD1 (6 bases). The CDR3 covers 17 residues. Germline V gene data show CDR1 as SGHRS and CDR2 as YFSETQ. V lost 10 bases to trimming and J lost 0 bases, with 25 bases between them. CDR3 residues: CASGGMGAEGMNTEAFF. CDR3 nucleotides: TGCGCCTCCGGGGGGATGGGGGCCGAGGGCATGAACACTGAAGCTTTCTTT.

The chain's CDR3 is CASSSGGAAGRTEAFF. Written as DNA, the CDR3 is TGTGCCAGTAGTAGTGGGGGGGCGGCTGGAAGGACTGAAGCTTTCTTT. The chain combines TRBV19 with TRBJ1-1, with a weak D call TRBD1 (6 bases). Trimming cost V 4 bases and J 5 bases, with 20 bases left between them. The CDR3 consists of 16 residues. Germline V gene sequence: CDR1 LNHDA, CDR2 SQIVND (reference sequence).